This is a list of T cell receptor beta chains from one sample in a study of blood T cell repertoires in COVID-19. The table came from immunoSEQ multiplex PCR; TCRdb's copy has only in-frame clones and leaves some out. The sample holds some 370,000 clones, almost 90% seen once. The source material was peripheral blood. All receptors come from a man aged 18 to 29 with active or convalescent COVID-19. Each CDR3 is given with its conserved first and last residue. D genes are given only for firm matches. Some rows mark clone size as missing; the rest say once, few, many or name a class of expanded clone.

J gene | V gene | clone size | D gene | CDR3 protein | CDR3 DNA
TRBJ2-4 | TRBV7-8 | once | NA | CASSLFGAGVAKNIQYF | TGTGCCAGCAGCTTATTTGGTGCAGGGGTGGCCAAAAACATTCAGTACTTC
TRBJ2-6 | TRBV19 | NA | TRBD1 | CASSEDRGLGANVLTF | TGTGCCAGTAGTGAAGACAGGGGGCTGGGGGCCAACGTCCTGACTTTC
TRBJ2-2 | TRBV7-6 | NA | NA | CASSLLRTGELFF | TGTGCCAGCAGCTTATTACGGACCGGGGAGCTGTTTTTT
TRBJ2-5 | TRBV2 | NA | NA | CASSVGAQETQYF | TGTGCCAGCAGTGTTGGGGCCCAAGAGACCCAGTACTTC
TRBJ1-5 | TRBV6-2/TRBV6-3 | NA | TRBD1 | CASSVTGGGNQPQHF | TGTGCCAGCAGTGTGACAGGGGGAGGCAATCAGCCCCAGCATTTT
TRBJ1-6 | TRBV5-1 | NA | NA | CASSAGGGNSPLHF | TGCGCCAGCAGCGCTGGAGGTGGCAATTCACCCCTCCACTTT
TRBJ2-1 | TRBV27 | NA | TRBD2 | CASSLGDYSYNEQFF | TGTGCCAGCAGTTTAGGGGACTATTCCTACAATGAGCAGTTCTTC
TRBJ1-6 | TRBV27 | NA | NA | CASSYRSNNSPLHF | TGTGCCAGCAGTTATCGTTCTAATAATTCACCCCTCCACTTT
TRBJ2-5 | TRBV19 | NA | TRBD1 | CASSRNWGQQETQYF | TGTGCCAGTAGTCGGAATTGGGGACAGCAAGAGACCCAGTACTTC
TRBJ2-1 | TRBV4-3 | NA | TRBD1 | CASSEVGTGGNEQFF | TGCGCCAGCAGCGAGGTTGGGACAGGGGGTAATGAGCAGTTCTTC
TRBJ2-6 | TRBV6-5 | NA | TRBD1 | CASRETGSGANVLTF | TGTGCCAGCAGGGAGACAGGGTCTGGGGCCAACGTGCTGACTTTC
TRBJ2-5 | TRBV6-2/TRBV6-3 | NA | TRBD1 | CASSRQGRETQYF | TGTGCCAGCAGCCGACAGGGTAGGGAGACCCAGTACTTC
TRBJ1-1 | TRBV4-3 | NA | TRBD1 | CASSQVRGPNTEAFF | TGCGCCAGCAGCCAAGTGAGGGGGCCCAACACTGAAGCTTTCTTT
TRBJ1-3 | TRBV14 | NA | NA | CASSQAGNTIYF | TGTGCCAGCAGCCAAGCGGGAAACACCATATATTTT
TRBJ2-6 | TRBV7-2 | NA | NA | CASSLVTGVSGANVLTF | TGTGCCAGCAGCTTAGTCACAGGCGTCTCTGGGGCCAACGTCCTGACTTTC
TRBJ1-4 | TRBV7-9 | NA | NA | CASGLGGSEKLFF | TGTGCCAGCGGTCTGGGGGGGAGTGAAAAACTGTTTTTT
TRBJ2-5 | TRBV7-3 | NA | NA | CASSSTSEEETQYF | TGTGCCAGCAGTTCTACCAGCGAAGAAGAGACCCAGTACTTC
TRBJ2-7 | TRBV11-1 | NA | TRBD1 | CASSWDRGSYEQYF | TGTGCCAGCAGTTGGGACAGGGGGAGCTACGAGCAGTACTTC
TRBJ2-3 | TRBV27 | NA | NA | CASSLLAHFPDTQYF | TGTGCCAGCAGTTTACTAGCGCATTTTCCAGATACGCAGTATTTT
TRBJ1-1 | TRBV2 | NA | NA | CASTFDGDRSRAFF | TGTGCCAGCACTTTCGACGGGGATCGTTCTCGAGCTTTCTTT
TRBJ1-6 | TRBV4-3 | NA | TRBD1 | CASSPGQGDSPLHF | TGCGCCAGCAGCCCTGGACAGGGGGATTCACCCCTCCACTTT
TRBJ1-6 | TRBV7-9 | NA | TRBD1 | CASSSGQGNSPLHF | TGTGCCAGCAGCTCAGGACAGGGGAATTCACCCCTCCACTTT
TRBJ2-1 | TRBV24-1 | NA | TRBD2 | CATSDWGLEYNEQFF | TGTGCCACCAGTGATTGGGGACTAGAGTACAATGAGCAGTTCTTC
TRBJ2-7 | TRBV7-8 | NA | TRBD1 | CASSSSPGTGRGSVDEQYF | TGTGCCAGCAGCTCTAGTCCCGGGACAGGGAGGGGGTCCGTCGACGAGCAGTACTTC
TRBJ1-5 | TRBV28 | few | NA | CASSSQGNQPQHF | TGTGCCAGCAGTTCACAGGGCAATCAGCCCCAGCATTTT
TRBJ2-7 | TRBV7-6 | NA | NA | CASSPSWRNSYEQYF | TGTGCCAGCAGCCCGTCTTGGAGGAACTCCTACGAGCAGTACTTC
TRBJ1-1 | TRBV28 | NA | TRBD1 | CASTTRQGPNTEAFF | TGTGCCAGCACAACTCGACAGGGACCGAACACTGAAGCTTTCTTT
TRBJ2-1 | TRBV13 | NA | TRBD2 | CASSLYLAAYNEQFF | TGTGCCAGCAGCTTATACCTAGCGGCTTACAATGAGCAGTTCTTC
TRBJ2-3 | TRBV20-1 | NA | TRBD2 | CSATEREGTDTQYF | TGCAGTGCTACTGAGCGGGAGGGCACAGATACGCAGTATTTT
TRBJ2-2 | TRBV9 | few | NA | CASSVVQNTGELFF | TGTGCCAGCAGCGTAGTACAGAACACCGGGGAGCTGTTTTTT
TRBJ2-3 | TRBV13 | NA | TRBD2 | CASSLGASGRGDTQYF | TGTGCCAGCAGCTTAGGCGCTAGCGGGAGAGGGGATACGCAGTATTTT
TRBJ1-1 | TRBV28 | NA | TRBD1 | CASSTPDRGDTEAFF | TGTGCCAGCAGTACTCCCGACAGGGGCGACACTGAAGCTTTCTTT
TRBJ2-1 | TRBV11-3 | NA | NA | CASSQDRTYEQFF | TGTGCCAGCAGCCAAGACAGGACTTATGAGCAGTTCTTC
TRBJ1-6 | TRBV19 | NA | NA | CASTLSSYNSPLHF | TGTGCCAGTACCCTAAGCTCCTATAATTCACCCCTCCACTTT
TRBJ2-7 | TRBV28 | NA | TRBD2 | CGSTPGTSASYEQYF | TGTGGCAGCACTCCCGGGACTAGCGCCTCCTACGAGCAGTACTTC
TRBJ2-7 | TRBV4-1 | few | TRBD2 | CASSQGWVSGGNSYEQYF | TGCGCCAGCAGCCAAGGTTGGGTTTCGGGGGGGAACTCCTACGAGCAGTACTTC
TRBJ2-5 | TRBV28 | NA | NA | CASLGIERETQYF | TGTGCCAGCCTCGGCATCGAGCGAGAGACCCAGTACTTC
TRBJ2-7 | TRBV6-5 | NA | NA | CASSPGVTRQYEQYF | TGTGCCAGCAGTCCAGGGGTAACTCGACAGTACGAGCAGTACTTC
TRBJ1-2 | TRBV2 | NA | NA | CASKPTRVLDYTF | TGTGCCAGCAAACCCACCAGGGTTTTAGACTACACCTTC
TRBJ1-4 | TRBV14 | NA | TRBD1 | CASSQNRGIEKLFF | TGTGCCAGCAGCCAAAACAGGGGAATTGAAAAACTGTTTTTT
TRBJ2-7 | TRBV9 | NA | NA | CASSVAGSYEQYF | TGTGCCAGCAGCGTAGCGGGCTCCTACGAGCAGTACTTC
TRBJ1-5 | TRBV2 | NA | NA | CASSDGPGIDQPQHF | TGTGCCAGCAGTGATGGGCCAGGGATTGATCAGCCCCAGCATTTT
TRBJ2-2 | TRBV12-3/TRBV12-4 | NA | NA | CASRSRRELFF | TGTGCCAGCAGATCACGACGGGAGCTGTTTTTT
TRBJ2-1 | TRBV7-9 | NA | NA | CASSLQASPPFF | TGTGCCAGCAGCTTGCAGGCCTCACCTCCCTTCTTC
TRBJ1-5 | TRBV28 | NA | TRBD1 | CASRQGGTTQHF | TGTGCCAGCAGACAGGGGGGGACGACCCAGCATTTT
TRBJ2-7 | TRBV15 | NA | TRBD2 | CATSRDSGTYEQYF | TGTGCCACCAGCAGAGATAGCGGGACGTACGAGCAGTACTTC